The clone carrying this T cell receptor (beta chain) was counted many times. The CDR3 totals 13 residues. Trimming cost V 6 bases and J 8 bases, with 16 bases left between them. The germline V gene has CDR1 SQVTM and CDR2 ANQGSEA. TCRdb itself ran the 5' RACE reads through MiXCR, one entry per CDR3 protein. The sample contains fewer than 800,000 distinct CDR3 sequences, just over 7% of which appear only once. The data originate from a study of identical twins. The data were also submitted as part of a second study, on yellow fever vaccine responses in identical twins.

This rearrangement joins TRBV29-1 to TRBJ1-4; D is unresolved. This TCR came from a young woman in good health. Specimen: PBMCs. The CDR3 nucleotides are TGCAGCGTCAGAAGTCCAATGGCGGAAAAACTGTTTTTT. It codes for CSVRSPMAEKLFF.